This T cell receptor (beta chain) was recovered during a study of cytomegalovirus exposure and HLA in healthy donors. Findings of the study overall: In vitro data verified three CMV-associated chains as specific for CMV antigens. Most observed TCR sequences were rare, whereas some public TCRs were detected in many donors.

PCR primers comprised 60 Vbeta and 13 Jbeta primers. In the original analysis: A later analysis tallied 80 million or so unique TCR beta chains, about 11 million of them shared. TCRdb's table, derived via immunoSEQ multiplex PCR, lists solely in-frame clones and lacks some. That table furnishes V, J and clone size, whereas the DNA furnished D and trimming. Here the sample spans some 250,000 clones, about four fifths being singletons. To note about this clone: The antigen remains undetermined.

Germline CDR1 is MNHEY and CDR2 is SMNVEV (reference sequence). The CDR3 is 15 amino acids. J was trimmed by 3 bases and V by 7 bases; bases with no gene match: 7. The chain uses TRBV27 and TRBJ1-5, with 9 nucleotides matching TRBD1. Sequences were obtained from PBMCs. The TCR comes from a woman aged 40 to 50 in good health and CMV-seropositive. This CDR3 is CASKPGQGLNQPQHF. CDR3 sequence (DNA): TGTGCCAGCAAGCCGGGACAGGGCCTCAATCAGCCCCAGCATTTT.